The 2 T cell receptor beta chains reported below all come from one sample, sequenced in a study of blood T cell repertoires in COVID-19. Produced via immunoSEQ multiplex PCR; TCRdb's table is partial and in-frame only. Seen here are 150,000 or so clones, 65% to 90% observed once, and the top ten hold about 12%. Sequenced: peripheral blood. The receptors here all came from a woman in her sixties or seventies with COVID-19, enrolled during active disease.

This chain uses TRBV7-3 with TRBJ1-1, with TRBD1 identical over 9 bases. The CDR3 extends over 13 amino acids. J was trimmed by 9 bases and V by 5 bases; bases with no gene match: 7. The germline V gene has CDR1 SGHTA and CDR2 FQGTGA. The CDR3 region has the DNA TGTGCCAGCAGCACCACGGGACAGGGAAAAGCTTTCTTT. Amino acid sequence: CASSTTGQGKAFF.

The rearrangement uses TRBV5-1 and TRBJ2-5; 10 positions match TRBD2. The CDR3 is made up of 15 amino acids. V lost 4 bases, J lost 4 bases, and 7 bases stayed unmatched. Per the germline V gene, CDR1 is SGHRS and CDR2 is YFSETQ. This CDR3 is CASSPNLAGVETQYF. Here the CDR3 DNA reads TGCGCCAGCAGCCCAAACCTAGCGGGAGTAGAGACCCAGTACTTC.